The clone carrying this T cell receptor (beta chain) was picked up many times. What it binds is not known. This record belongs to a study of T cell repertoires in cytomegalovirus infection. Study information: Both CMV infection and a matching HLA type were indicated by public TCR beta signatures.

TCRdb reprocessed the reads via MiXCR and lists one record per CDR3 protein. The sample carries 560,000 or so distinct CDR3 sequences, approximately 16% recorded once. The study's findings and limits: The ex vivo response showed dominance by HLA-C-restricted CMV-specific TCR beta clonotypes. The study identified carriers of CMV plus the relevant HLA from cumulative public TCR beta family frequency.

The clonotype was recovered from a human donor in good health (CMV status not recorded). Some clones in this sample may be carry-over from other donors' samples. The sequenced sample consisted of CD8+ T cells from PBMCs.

The DNA of the CDR3 is TGTGCCAGCACCAATAGCAATCAGCCCCAGCATTTT. Translating gives CASTNSNQPQHF. The chain links TRBV7-9 to TRBJ1-5; D unresolved. Germline V gene lookup returns CDR1 SEHNR and CDR2 FQNEAQ (reference sequence). Between the trimmed V and J ends, which lost 7 bases and 0 bases, there was a span of 4 bases. The CDR3 extends over 12 amino acids.